This TCR beta chain emerged from a study of OX40 agonist ivuxolimab in advanced cancers. On the study more broadly: It was ivuxolimab, an agonistic anti-OX40 (CD134) antibody, that patients were treated with. At just under 85% male, the cohort had a mean age of about 60 years, ranging from about 20 to 79.

Libraries were prepared by immunoSEQ multiplex PCR; TCRdb keeps only in-frame clonotypes and omits some of them. The sample contains around 100,000 clones, about 86% of which appear only once. Germline lookup yields CDR1 SGHVS and CDR2 FNYEAQ. V dropped 6 bases and J dropped 4; count of bases not matched to a gene: 8. The CDR3 is 15 amino acids. Sequences were derived from CD4+ or CD8+ T cells sorted from blood, sampled in a trial of the OX40 agonist ivuxolimab. This sequence joins TRBV7-6 and TRBJ2-3; 9 bases fit TRBD1. This TCR came from an adult with an advanced solid tumor such as melanoma, head and neck, liver or kidney cancer. This CDR3 reads CASSWGQGSSDTQYF. In DNA, the CDR3 is TGTGCCAGCAGTTGGGGACAGGGCTCTTCAGATACGCAGTATTTT.